The next 17 T cell receptor beta chains were all read from a single sample in a study of blood T cell repertoires in COVID-19. The method was immunoSEQ multiplex PCR; TCRdb's version includes in-frame clones alone and lacks a portion of them. The sample carries under 80,000 clones, approximately 86% recorded once. Sample: peripheral blood. These receptors were taken from a human donor in a cohort sampled during active COVID-19.

This clone appeared a single time. This chain connects TRBV15 to TRBJ2-5; 9 positions agree with TRBD2. The CDR3 extends over 17 amino acids. The germline gives CDR1 LNHNV, CDR2 YYDKDF (reference sequence). After removal of 3 bases from V and 4 bases from J, the junction contained 12 bases not matched to a gene. Here the CDR3 reads CATSSPHSGGYPETQYF. In DNA, the CDR3 is TGTGCCACCAGCAGTCCCCATAGCGGGGGTTATCCAGAGACCCAGTACTTC. Supplemented by reference TRBV15 and TRBJ2-5, the full variable domain reads DAMVIQNPRYQVTQFGKPVTLSCSQTLNHNVMYWYQQKSSQAPKLLFHYYDKDFNNEADTPDNFQSRRPNTSFCFLDIRSPGLGDTAMYLCATSSPHSGGYPETQYFGPGTRLLVL.

The genes are TRBV7-8 and TRBJ1-5; D is unclear. Per the germline V gene, CDR1 is SGHVS and CDR2 is FQNEAQ. V lost 0 bases and J 4 bases, leaving 4 bases between the germline ends. The CDR3 is 13 residues long. CDR3 in DNA: TGTGCCAGCAGCTTAGCCCAAAATCAGCCCCAGCATTTT. Translated, it gives CASSLAQNQPQHF.

The V call is TRBV27, the J call TRBJ1-2, with 9 bases fitting TRBD1. V was pared by 6 bases and J by 7 bases, with 9 bases of the junction left unmatched. CDR3 length equals 14 residues. Germline CDR1 reads MNHEY; CDR2 reads SMNVEV (reference sequence). The CDR3 loop is CASSLTGGTGGYTF. In DNA form, the CDR3 reads TGTGCCAGCAGCCTGACAGGGGGAACGGGTGGCTACACCTTC.

This chain uses TRBV24-1 with TRBJ2-7, with 9 bases lining up with TRBD1. Per the germline V gene, CDR1 is KGHDR and CDR2 is SFDVKD. The CDR3 covers 16 residues. V lost 4 bases to trimming and J lost 6 bases; unmatched junction nucleotides: 12. Written as DNA, the CDR3 is TGTGCCACCAGTGACCAAAGGACAGGGGTCGGCGCCGAGCAGTACTTC. Its protein product is CATSDQRTGVGAEQYF.

The J gene is TRBJ2-1, the V gene TRBV14; 11 nucleotides line up with TRBD2. Germline trimming cut 5 bases from V and 0 bases from J; bases unmatched to any gene: 3. This CDR3 is built from 16 residues. CDR1 is SGHDN, CDR2 FVKESK, per germline. In DNA, the CDR3 is TGTGCCAGCAGCACTAGCGGGGGCCCCTCCTACAATGAGCAGTTCTTC. The encoded protein is CASSTSGGPSYNEQFF.

V is TRBV7-6 and J is TRBJ2-7; 8 positions agree with TRBD2. The CDR3 sequence is 15 residues long. From germline, CDR1 is SGHVS and CDR2 FNYEAQ. V shed 1 base and J 3 bases; nucleotides not matched to a gene: 5. CDR3 residues: CASSLVTGGNYEQYF. The CDR3 coding sequence is TGTGCCAGCAGCTTAGTTACGGGGGGGAACTACGAGCAGTACTTC.

The CDR3 is CASSFTWDRGGSEQYF. Here the CDR3 DNA reads TGTGCCAGCAGTTTCACCTGGGACAGGGGAGGGTCTGAGCAGTACTTC. The gene calls are TRBV27 and TRBJ2-7; 10 bases agree with TRBD1. V was pared by 3 bases and J by 7 bases, with 12 bases of the junction left unmatched. Germline loops: CDR1 MNHEY, CDR2 SMNVEV (reference sequence). The CDR3 totals 16 residues.

The chain is built from TRBV12-3 or TRBV12-4 and TRBJ2-1; D may be TRBD2 (5 bases). V was cut by 1 base and J by 6 bases, with 7 bases left in between. This CDR3 spans 13 amino acids. CDR3 protein: CASSLGRTNEQFF. DNA for the CDR3: TGTGCCAGCAGTTTAGGGAGGACCAATGAGCAGTTCTTC.

The chain couples TRBV18 to TRBJ1-1, with 8 bases identical to TRBD1. This CDR3 comprises 13 residues. The J segment lost 6 bases and the V segment lost 3 bases, leaving 3 bases of the junction unmatched. CDR1 and CDR2 (germline): KGHSH, LQKENI. The CDR3 DNA follows: TGTGCCAGCTCACCCAACAGGGGGTCTGAAGCTTTCTTT. Translating it yields CASSPNRGSEAFF.

This chain joins TRBV2 and TRBJ1-2; TRBD1 might be the D (6 bases). Germline CDR1 is SNHLY and CDR2 is FYNNEI. Trimming pared 9 bases from V and 2 bases from J, leaving 13 bases between. The CDR3 runs 13 residues. Here the CDR3 DNA reads TGTGCCAGTGGACAGCTCATGAACTATGGCTACACCTTC. This sequence encodes CASGQLMNYGYTF.

The V gene is TRBV19, the J gene TRBJ2-1; 9 positions agree with TRBD1. CDR1 and CDR2 (germline): LNHDA, SQIVND (reference sequence). Unmatched junction bases numbered 3, after V lost 5 bases and J lost 4 bases. This CDR3 contains 14 residues. The CDR3, as DNA: TGTGCCAGTAGTCCCGGGACAGGGTACAATGAGCAGTTCTTC. Translation gives CASSPGTGYNEQFF.

This chain links TRBV5-1 with TRBJ1-2; the match to TRBD1 covers 7 bases. Germline CDR1 SGHRS, CDR2 YFSETQ. Trimming at V came to 4 bases and at J to 3 bases, leaving 6 bases not matched to a gene. The CDR3 extends over 14 amino acids. The CDR3 DNA sequence: TGCGCCAGCAGCCCGCTCCAGGGGGACTATGGCTACACCTTC. Translating it yields CASSPLQGDYGYTF.

J is TRBJ2-2 and V is TRBV11-2; TRBD1 might be the D (6 bases). This CDR3 contains 16 residues. The germline V gene has CDR1 SGHAT and CDR2 FQNNGV. With 1 base removed from V and 7 bases from J, the gap between germline ends came to 16 bases. As DNA, the CDR3 is TGTGCCAGCAGCTTAGGACTGGGCAGGGGCGGCGGGGAGCTGTTTTTT. This translates into CASSLGLGRGGGELFF.

The chain has TRBV9 and TRBJ2-7; 7 nucleotides line up with TRBD1. This CDR3 comprises 15 residues. Looked up from germline, CDR1 is SGDLS and CDR2 is YYNGEE. J was trimmed by 0 bases and V by 2 bases; bases with no gene match: 5. CDR3 nucleotides: TGTGCCAGCAGCGTGGGGACAGCGGTCTCCTACGAGCAGTACTTC. As protein: CASSVGTAVSYEQYF.

Here the CDR3 reads CASSLEARGSTEAFF. CDR3 bases: TGTGCCAGCAGCTTAGAGGCGCGGGGGTCCACTGAAGCTTTCTTT. The genes are TRBV7-2 and TRBJ1-1; tentative D call: TRBD1 (5 bases). The CDR3 loop spans 15 amino acids. Germline V lookup: CDR1 SGHTA, CDR2 FQGNSA. V lost 1 base and J lost 4, with 13 bases in between.

The chain combines TRBV5-6 with TRBJ1-4, with a tentative D call TRBD1 (5 bases). The ends were cut back, 0 bases at V and 8 bases at J, with 14 bases in the middle. CDR1 and CDR2 from the germline V gene are SGHDT and YYEEEE. The CDR3 has 15 amino acids. The CDR3 loop is CASSLVRGDGEKLFF. CDR3 nucleotide sequence: TGTGCCAGCAGCTTGGTCCGGGGGGACGGGGAAAAACTGTTTTTT.

The V gene is TRBV5-4, the J gene TRBJ2-3; no clear D gene. Germline V gene data show CDR1 as SGHNT and CDR2 as YYREEE (reference sequence). Trimming stripped 0 bases from V and 1 base from J, with 6 bases between. The CDR3 sequence is 14 residues long. Here the CDR3 DNA reads TGTGCCAGCAGCTTGGAGCTCCGCACAGATACGCAGTATTTT. Translating it yields CASSLELRTDTQYF.